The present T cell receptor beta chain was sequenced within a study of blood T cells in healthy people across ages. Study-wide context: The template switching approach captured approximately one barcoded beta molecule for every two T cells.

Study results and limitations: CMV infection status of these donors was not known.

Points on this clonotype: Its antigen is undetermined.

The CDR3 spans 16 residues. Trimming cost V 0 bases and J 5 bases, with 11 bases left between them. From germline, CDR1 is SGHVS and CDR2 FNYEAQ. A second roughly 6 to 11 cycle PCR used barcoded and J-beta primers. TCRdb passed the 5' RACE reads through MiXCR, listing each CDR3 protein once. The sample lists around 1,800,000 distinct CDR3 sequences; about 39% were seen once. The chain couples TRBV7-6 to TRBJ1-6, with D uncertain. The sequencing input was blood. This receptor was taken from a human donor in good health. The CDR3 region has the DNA TGTGCCAGCAGCTTAGCGGGCAGCTTGCATAATTCACCCCTCCACTTT. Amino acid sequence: CASSLAGSLHNSPLHF.